What follows are 28 T cell receptor beta chains derived from one specimen sequenced in a study of T cell responses to AZD1222 COVID-19 vaccine (dated by TCRdb to about 2021). The library was made by the immunoSEQ multiplex PCR assay. Sourced from immuneACCESS, this table was stored by TCRdb with only in-frame sequences that have V and J called. A share of the clones is absent; for the studies checked, an unresolved V gene accounts for under half, and the remainder has no known explanation. The sample records 150,000 or so clones, approximately 90% of which are singletons. Of the sample, around 0.98% falls within the top ten clones. The time point label, read with the paper, signifies: about 28 days (+/-7) after the second vaccine dose. Source: peripheral blood, taken 28 days after the second AZD1222 dose. These receptors came from an adult who received the AZD1222 COVID-19 vaccine.

The gene calls are TRBV2 and TRBJ2-1; a weak D match, TRBD2 (5 bases). CDR3 length equals 15 residues. Trimming removed 6 bases at V and 1 base at J, with 13 bases between. Germline loops: CDR1 SNHLY, CDR2 FYNNEI. CDR3 sequence (DNA): TGTGCCAGCAGCCCCCAACGGGGATCCTACAATGAGCAGTTCTTC. It translates to CASSPQRGSYNEQFF.

The gene calls are TRBV10-3 and TRBJ2-7; tentatively, D is TRBD2 (6 bases). Trimming left V 0 bases short and J 1 base short, with 16 bases between. The CDR3 contains 17 residues. The germline V gene has CDR1 ENHRY and CDR2 SYGVKD. The CDR3 here is CAISESGAGPLSYEQYF. The CDR3 DNA follows: TGTGCCATCAGTGAGTCGGGAGCGGGTCCCTTATCCTACGAGCAGTACTTC.

The chain has TRBV7-2 and TRBJ2-4; the match to TRBD2 covers 8 bases. This CDR3 is built from 15 residues. The V and J ends lost 3 bases and 1 base, in that order; junction bases with no gene match: 2. Germline lookup yields CDR1 SGHTA and CDR2 FQGNSA. DNA of the CDR3: TGTGCCAGCAGCTTTAGCGGGGTGGCCAAAAACATTCAGTACTTC. Translated, it gives CASSFSGVAKNIQYF.

The rearrangement uses TRBV7-9 and TRBJ1-1; unclear D gene. Germline CDR1 is SEHNR and CDR2 is FQNEAQ (reference sequence). Trimming stripped 3 bases from V and 1 base from J, with 3 bases between. CDR3 length: 12 amino acids. CDR3 amino acids: CASSFGNTEAFF. CDR3 DNA sequence: TGTGCCAGCAGCTTTGGGAACACTGAAGCTTTCTTT.

This clone is a singleton in its sample. The V and J genes are TRBV6-5 and TRBJ1-1; D remains unclear. Germline V gives CDR1 MNHEY, CDR2 SVGAGI. Trimming pared 6 bases from V and 5 bases from J, leaving 16 bases between. The CDR3 totals 14 residues. The CDR3 reads CASRTGYPATEAFF. CDR3 sequence (DNA): TGTGCCAGCAGGACCGGGTACCCGGCGACTGAAGCTTTCTTT.

This clone was seen a handful of times. The chain carries TRBV3-1 (or the pseudogene TRBV3-2) and TRBJ1-1; no clear D. V was clipped by 1 base and J by 5 bases, with 11 bases between them. The CDR3 is 14 amino acids. Germline V gives CDR1 LGHDT, CDR2 YNNKEL (reference sequence). This CDR3 is CASSQGRVGTEAFF. CDR3 bases: TGTGCCAGCAGCCAAGGAAGGGTAGGAACTGAAGCTTTCTTT.

The chain couples TRBV6-5 to TRBJ1-1; no clear D gene. Germline loops: CDR1 MNHEY, CDR2 SVGAGI. The CDR3 loop spans 15 amino acids. V gave up 6 bases and J gave up 1 base, with 15 bases separating them. CDR3 region: CASSLDRRTNTEAFF. For the CDR3, the DNA is TGTGCCAGCAGCCTTGACCGACGGACGAACACTGAAGCTTTCTTT.

This chain uses TRBV6-5 with TRBJ1-5; a weak D match, TRBD1 (6 bases). The CDR3 is made up of 13 amino acids. Trimming removed 8 bases at V and 9 bases at J, with 17 bases between. Per the germline V gene, CDR1 is MNHEY and CDR2 is SVGAGI. CDR3 DNA: TGTGCCAGCCGCGAAACAGGGTTTCGGCCCCAGCATTTT. Protein product: CASRETGFRPQHF.

This chain links TRBV28 with TRBJ1-3, with no clear D. The germline V gene has CDR1 MDHEN and CDR2 SYDVKM. The CDR3 length is 12 residues. Trimming pared 1 base from V and 3 bases from J, leaving 1 base between. The CDR3 loop reads CASSLFGNTIYF. CDR3 DNA: TGTGCCAGCAGTTTATTTGGAAACACCATATATTTT. The variable domain in full, completed from reference TRBV28 and TRBJ1-3, reads DVKVTQSSRYLVKRTGEKVFLECVQDMDHENMFWYRQDPGLGLRLIYFSYDVKMKEKGDIPEGYSVSREKKERFSLILESASTNQTSMYLCASSLFGNTIYFGEGSWLTVV.

This chain joins TRBV30 and TRBJ2-7; TRBD1 matches 8 bases. CDR3 length equals 14 residues. CDR1 and CDR2 (germline): GTSNPN, SVGIG (reference sequence). V trimming: 4 bases; J trimming: 7 bases; junction bases outside the gene matches: 12. The CDR3 loop is CAWTQTGAGTEQYF. The CDR3 DNA sequence: TGTGCCTGGACCCAGACAGGGGCAGGTACAGAGCAGTACTTC.

This chain uses TRBV27 with TRBJ2-1; D is uncertain. The ends were cut back, 3 bases at V and 4 bases at J, with 16 bases in the middle. The CDR3 covers 16 residues. Germline assignment: CDR1 MNHEY and CDR2 SMNVEV (reference sequence). The CDR3 reads CASSFLAQKVYNEQFF. In nucleotides, the CDR3 is TGTGCCAGCAGTTTCTTAGCCCAAAAGGTTTACAATGAGCAGTTCTTC.

The J gene is TRBJ1-1, the V gene TRBV9; D perhaps matches TRBD1 (6 bases). Trimming stripped 4 bases from V and 5 bases from J, with 12 bases between. The CDR3 has 13 residues. From germline, CDR1 is SGDLS and CDR2 YYNGEE. CDR3 loop: CASSPRGRTEAFF. Written as DNA, the CDR3 is TGTGCCAGCAGCCCGAGGGGGAGGACTGAAGCTTTCTTT.

This chain connects TRBV7-9 to TRBJ1-1; D gene unclear. From germline, CDR1 is SEHNR and CDR2 FQNEAQ (reference sequence). The V and J ends lost 7 bases and 1 base respectively, with 13 bases between them. The CDR3 runs 14 residues. CDR3 sequence (DNA): TGTGCCAGCACTAACGGCAATTCGAACACTGAAGCTTTCTTT. Protein: CASTNGNSNTEAFF.

This chain uses TRBV18 with TRBJ1-4, with no clear D. This CDR3 has 14 amino acids. Per the germline V gene, CDR1 is KGHSH and CDR2 is LQKENI. V was pared by 4 bases and J by 0 bases, with 6 bases between. CDR3 sequence (DNA): TGTGCCAGCTCACTATCTGCAACTAATGAAAAACTGTTTTTT. It codes for CASSLSATNEKLFF.

V usage is TRBV3-1 (or the pseudogene TRBV3-2) and J usage is TRBJ2-2; D possibly corresponds to TRBD2 (5 bases). In germline, CDR1 is LGHDT, CDR2 YNNKEL (reference sequence). The CDR3 loop spans 15 amino acids. V lost 5 bases to trimming and J lost 4 bases, with 14 bases between them. CDR3 amino acids: CASSIRSGFTGELFF. In nucleotides, the CDR3 is TGTGCCAGCAGCATCAGGAGCGGATTCACCGGGGAGCTGTTTTTT.

The chain combines TRBV29-1 with TRBJ2-2; TRBD1 matches 8 bases. Per the germline V gene, CDR1 is SQVTM and CDR2 is ANQGSEA. This CDR3 contains 14 residues. The V gene end was trimmed by 6 bases and the J gene end by 1 base; junction bases not matched to a gene: 4. In DNA form, the CDR3 reads TGCAGCGTAGGACAGGGCCTGAACACCGGGGAGCTGTTTTTT. This gives the protein CSVGQGLNTGELFF.

This clone was counted a single time. The chain carries TRBV28 and TRBJ1-2; 7 bases align to TRBD1. The CDR3 covers 14 residues. V dropped 4 bases and J dropped 4; count of bases not matched to a gene: 6. CDR1 and CDR2 from the germline V gene are MDHEN and SYDVKM. CDR3 DNA sequence: TGTGCCAGCAGTTCTTGGACAGGAATCTATGGCTACACCTTC. Amino acids: CASSSWTGIYGYTF.

This clone was observed a handful of times. The rearrangement links TRBV12-3 or TRBV12-4 to TRBJ1-2, with D hard to call. This CDR3 has 12 residues. Trimming took 8 bases from V and 8 from J, leaving 15 bases between them. The CDR3 DNA follows: TGTGCCAGCGGCTTATGGGTAGGGGGCTACACCTTC. It yields the protein CASGLWVGGYTF.

This rearrangement joins TRBV6-6 to TRBJ2-2, with D unclear. The CDR3 has 14 amino acids. The germline CDR1 and CDR2 sequences are MNHNY and SVGAGI (reference sequence). V gave up 2 bases and J gave up 0 bases, with 4 bases separating them. CDR3 in DNA: TGTGCCAGCAGTTACCTCCCGAACACCGGGGAGCTGTTTTTT. This codes for CASSYLPNTGELFF.

This clone was detected once. The gene calls are TRBV5-1 and TRBJ2-7, with 11 bases matching TRBD2. CDR3 length: 16 amino acids. Trimming removed 4 bases from V and 3 bases from J; junction bases left unmatched: 9. The germline CDR1 and CDR2 sequences are SGHRS and YFSETQ. The CDR3 loop is CASSRGLAEGNYEQYF. As DNA, the CDR3 is TGCGCCAGCAGCAGGGGACTAGCGGAGGGTAACTACGAGCAGTACTTC.

The sample holds one count of this clone. The rearrangement joins TRBV27 to TRBJ1-5; 7 bases match TRBD1. The CDR3 totals 14 residues. V shed 6 bases and J 5 bases; nucleotides not matched to a gene: 7. Germline CDR1 is MNHEY and CDR2 is SMNVEV (reference sequence). The CDR3 DNA follows: TGTGCCAGCAGAAAGGTCCAGGGGGATCAGCCCCAGCATTTT. Translated, it gives CASRKVQGDQPQHF.

DNA for the CDR3: TGTGCCAGCAGTTACCAGGACAGGGTCCTTTATGGCTACACCTTC. It translates to CASSYQDRVLYGYTF. The J gene is TRBJ1-2, the V gene TRBV6-2 or TRBV6-3; 8 nucleotides agree with TRBD1. CDR3 length: 15 amino acids. The V and J ends lost 2 bases and 5 bases, in that order; junction bases with no gene match: 7. Germline V gene data show CDR1 as MNHEY and CDR2 as SVGEGT.

The sample holds one count of this clone. The V gene is TRBV3-1 (or the pseudogene TRBV3-2), the J gene TRBJ2-2, with D tentatively TRBD1 (5 bases). CDR1 is LGHDT and CDR2 is YNNKEL in the germline V gene (reference sequence). The CDR3 is made up of 15 amino acids. The V gene lost 3 bases and the J gene lost 4 bases, with 12 bases spanning the gap. In nucleotides, the CDR3 is TGTGCCAGCAGCCACCTTGACAGAGTCACCGGGGAGCTGTTTTTT. Encoded protein: CASSHLDRVTGELFF.

This chain uses TRBV7-2 with TRBJ1-5; 7 positions agree with TRBD1. Per the germline V gene, CDR1 is SGHTA and CDR2 is FQGNSA. With 3 bases clipped from V and 7 bases from J, the junction kept 3 bases outside the gene matches. The CDR3 has 13 residues. This CDR3 reads CASSFDRDQPQHF. DNA of the CDR3: TGTGCCAGCAGCTTTGACAGGGACCAGCCCCAGCATTTT.

The CDR3 loop reads CASRRGRGNTGELFF. Written as DNA, the CDR3 is TGTGCCAGCAGGAGGGGCAGGGGGAACACCGGGGAGCTGTTTTTT. The V call is TRBV7-3, the J call TRBJ2-2, with D perhaps TRBD1 (6 bases). Germline lookup yields CDR1 SGHTA and CDR2 FQGTGA. V dropped 6 bases and J dropped 1 base, with 12 bases sitting between them. This CDR3 is built from 15 residues. Using reference TRBV7-3 and TRBJ2-2 for the parts outside the CDR3, the full variable domain is GAGVSQTPSNKVTEKGKYVELRCDPISGHTALYWYRQSLGQGPEFLIYFQGTGAADDSGLPNDRFFAVRPEGSVSTLKIQRTERGDSAVYLCASRRGRGNTGELFFGEGSRLTVL.

The chain combines TRBV7-2 with TRBJ2-7, with no clear D. The CDR3 is 12 amino acids. Deletions cut 6 bases from V and 6 bases from J, with 12 bases between. Germline assignment: CDR1 SGHTA and CDR2 FQGNSA. Written as DNA, the CDR3 is TGTGCCAGCAGTCTAATCTCCCTCGAGCAGTACTTC. Its protein is CASSLISLEQYF.

The CDR3 spells CASTWPRGTGNTIYF. Written as DNA, the CDR3 is TGTGCCAGCACGTGGCCGCGGGGAACCGGAAACACCATATATTTT. The chain links TRBV21-1 to TRBJ1-3. TRBV21-1 is noted as a pseudogene. There are 15 residues in the CDR3.

This chain joins TRBV21-1 and TRBJ1-5; TRBD1, the table's D call, was not compared with the DNA. TRBV21-1 is reported as a pseudogene. The CDR3 sequence is 14 residues long. The CDR3 region has the DNA TGTGCCACCCACTGGGGTACAGGGGGAGTGGCCCAGCATTTT. Protein sequence: CATHWGTGGVAQHF.